The 27 T cell receptor beta chains listed next were all sequenced from one sample in a study of shared clonotypes between healthy human individuals (dated by TCRdb to about 2020). Preparation of the library involved the immunoSEQ multiplex PCR assay. TCRdb holds this immuneACCESS table with in-frame rearrangements only. Some clones are missing; in checked studies, unresolved V genes explain under half, and the rest has no known cause. The sample table shows 2,500,000 or so clones, and approximately 92% are seen once. Roughly 0.14% of the sample belongs to the ten largest clones. Sequences were obtained from naive CD4+ T cells sorted from blood. Reading the label with the study, this specimen's cell subset or site is: CD45RA+ positively selected. These receptors were collected from a man younger than 35 in good health.

The chain recombines TRBV15 with TRBJ2-6; D is uncertain. The germline V and J ends were trimmed by 0 bases and 10 bases, with 19 bases remaining between them. This CDR3 contains 17 residues. Germline V gives CDR1 LNHNV, CDR2 YYDKDF (reference sequence). The DNA of the CDR3 is TGTGCCACCAGCAGAGATCGGGTGCAGTGGATGCCGAACGTCCTGACTTTC. This codes for CATSRDRVQWMPNVLTF.

Comment on this clone: Lacking the conserved final phenylalanine or tryptophan, this CDR3 likely reflects a read error. The DNA is left out, because the CDR3 cannot be placed on it with certainty; the CDR3 is given as TCRdb lists it. The rearrangement uses TRBV6-6 and TRBJ2-7; no DNA check was done on the table's D call, TRBD1. Germline V CDR1 and CDR2: MNHNY, SVGAGI (reference sequence). The CDR3 totals 12 residues, both ends included. This chain's CDR3 is CASSSWGQGLHS.

The rearrangement links TRBV19 to TRBJ1-2; 9 nucleotides agree with TRBD1. J lost 4 bases, V lost 4 bases, and 10 bases had no gene match. From germline, CDR1 is LNHDA and CDR2 SQIVND (reference sequence). The CDR3 has 16 amino acids. This CDR3 is CASSKPGTGLLYGYTF. The CDR3 bases are TGTGCCAGTAGTAAGCCGGGGACAGGGCTTCTCTATGGCTACACCTTC.

The chain is built from TRBV12-5 and TRBJ1-1, with D possibly matching TRBD1 (5 bases). V lost 1 base to trimming and J lost 0 bases, with 15 bases between them. Germline CDR1 is LGHNT and CDR2 is FRNRAP. CDR3 length: 17 amino acids. The CDR3 sequence is CASGLGLQGWMNTEAFF. The CDR3 DNA sequence: TGTGCTAGTGGTTTGGGTCTTCAGGGCTGGATGAACACTGAAGCTTTCTTT.

The J gene is TRBJ1-1, the V gene TRBV5-8; D not certain. Germline V CDR1 and CDR2: SGHTS, YDEGEE. Trimming took off 7 bases at V and 1 base at J, with 5 bases between the two ends. This CDR3 has 11 amino acids. The CDR3 DNA is TGTGCCAGCTCCGCGAACACTGAAGCTTTCTTT. This translates into CASSANTEAFF.

The chain links TRBV29-1 to TRBJ1-1, with D possibly being TRBD1 (5 bases). This CDR3 has 13 amino acids. Germline CDR1 reads SQVTM; CDR2 reads ANQGSEA. Trimming cost V 3 bases and J 10 bases, with 18 bases left between them. CDR3 amino acids: CSVDGGLQASAFF. The CDR3 DNA reads TGCAGCGTTGACGGGGGTCTCCAGGCATCAGCTTTCTTT.

The chain is built from TRBV7-9 and TRBJ2-1; D is perhaps TRBD2 (5 bases). Germline CDR1 is SEHNR and CDR2 is FQNEAQ (reference sequence). Trimming took off 0 bases at V and 3 bases at J, with 6 bases between the two ends. This CDR3 region has 14 residues. CDR3 nucleotides: TGTGCCAGCAGCTTAGCGGGAGACTACAATGAGCAGTTCTTC. This codes for CASSLAGDYNEQFF.

This chain uses TRBV5-1 with TRBJ2-5; TRBD1 matches 8 bases. Germline V CDR1 and CDR2: SGHRS, YFSETQ. This CDR3 is 13 amino acids long. The V segment lost 0 bases and the J segment 6 bases; nucleotides outside the gene matches: 1. The CDR3 DNA sequence: TGCGCCAGCAGCTTGGACAGGGGGAAGACCCAGTACTTC. This codes for CASSLDRGKTQYF.

The CDR3 here is CASSLKATGLNTGELFF. CDR3 in DNA: TGTGCCAGCAGCCTGAAAGCAACGGGGTTGAACACCGGGGAGCTGTTTTTT. This sequence joins TRBV7-9 and TRBJ2-2; a possible D gene is TRBD2 (5 bases). Germline V gene data show CDR1 as SEHNR and CDR2 as FQNEAQ (reference sequence). V lost 5 bases, J lost 1 base, and 17 bases lay in between. The CDR3 contains 17 residues. The full variable domain, completed using reference TRBV7-9 and TRBJ2-2, is DTGVSQNPRHKITKRGQNVTFRCDPISEHNRLYWYRQTLGQGPEFLTYFQNEAQLEKSRLLSDRFSAERPKGSFSTLEIQRTEQGDSAMYLCASSLKATGLNTGELFFGEGSRLTVL.

The chain couples TRBV18 to TRBJ2-1, with 12 bases lining up with TRBD2. Germline V gene sequence: CDR1 KGHSH, CDR2 LQKENI. The CDR3 loop spans 16 amino acids. Trimming removed 6 bases from V and 5 bases from J; junction bases left unmatched: 8. CDR3 loop: CASSKETSGGHNEQFF. The CDR3 coding sequence is TGTGCCAGCTCGAAAGAGACTAGCGGGGGTCACAATGAGCAGTTCTTC.

This chain connects TRBV5-1 to TRBJ2-1, with 8 bases aligning to TRBD2. Germline lookup yields CDR1 SGHRS and CDR2 YFSETQ. This CDR3 has 15 amino acids. V was clipped by 5 bases and J by 0 bases; unmatched bases: 4. The CDR3, as DNA: TGCGCCAGCAGTCTAGCGGGTAACTCCTACAATGAGCAGTTCTTC. Its protein is CASSLAGNSYNEQFF.

The chain couples TRBV6-1 to TRBJ1-2; 9 bases align to TRBD1. This CDR3 region has 15 residues. V shed 0 bases and J 5 bases; nucleotides not matched to a gene: 4. Germline CDR1 is MNHNS and CDR2 is SASEGT. This CDR3 is CASSEAPTGGYGYTF. DNA of the CDR3: TGTGCCAGCAGTGAAGCCCCGACAGGGGGGTATGGCTACACCTTC.

The chain links TRBV19 to TRBJ2-1; D might be TRBD2 (5 bases). V was shortened by 8 bases and J by 2 bases, with 10 bases between the two germline ends. CDR3 length: 13 amino acids. Germline V lookup: CDR1 LNHDA, CDR2 SQIVND (reference sequence). The CDR3 coding sequence is TGTGCCAGTCGAGGACTTCCCTACAATGAGCAGTTCTTC. It yields the protein CASRGLPYNEQFF.

V is TRBV6-5 and J is TRBJ1-4; no clear D. Germline lookup yields CDR1 MNHEY and CDR2 SVGAGI. With 6 bases removed from V and 1 base from J, the gap between germline ends came to 9 bases. This CDR3 spans 14 amino acids. CDR3 DNA sequence: TGTGCCAGCAGCTCCACAGTAACTAATGAAAAACTGTTTTTT. Translating it yields CASSSTVTNEKLFF.

The CDR3 spells CASSPEGRPLSYEQYF. CDR3 in DNA: TGTGCCAGCAGCCCCGAGGGTAGGCCCCTCTCCTACGAGCAGTACTTC. The chain uses TRBV5-8 and TRBJ2-7; D possibly corresponds to TRBD2 (5 bases). This CDR3 has 16 amino acids. The V end was cut by 4 bases, the J end by 0 bases, with 17 bases between. The germline V gene has CDR1 SGHTS and CDR2 YDEGEE. Full variable domain (rest looked up from reference TRBV5-8 and TRBJ2-7): EAGVTQSPTHLIKTRGQQATLRCSPISGHTSVYWYQQALGLGLQFLLWYDEGEERNRGNFPPRFSGRQFPNYSSELNVNALELEDSALYLCASSPEGRPLSYEQYFGPGTRLTVT.

V usage is TRBV30 and J usage is TRBJ2-7; the D is unclear. Trimming stripped 1 base from V and 4 bases from J, with 11 bases between. This CDR3 spans 13 amino acids. Germline V CDR1 and CDR2: GTSNPN, SVGIG (reference sequence). In DNA form, the CDR3 reads TGTGCCTGGAGTGGGTCGCAGATTTACGAGCAGTACTTC. Translated: CAWSGSQIYEQYF.

To note about this clone: Other DNA sequences within the sample encode an identical CDR3. The rearrangement uses TRBV7-9 and TRBJ2-1; 10 bases map to TRBD2. With 1 base clipped from V and 4 bases from J, the junction kept 1 base outside the gene matches. This CDR3 is 15 amino acids long. From germline, CDR1 is SEHNR and CDR2 FQNEAQ (reference sequence). CDR3 bases: TGTGCCAGCAGCTTAGGGACTAGCGGTTACAATGAGCAGTTCTTC. Translation gives CASSLGTSGYNEQFF. Full variable domain (outside the CDR3, taken from reference TRBV7-9 and TRBJ2-1): DTGVSQNPRHKITKRGQNVTFRCDPISEHNRLYWYRQTLGQGPEFLTYFQNEAQLEKSRLLSDRFSAERPKGSFSTLEIQRTEQGDSAMYLCASSLGTSGYNEQFFGPGTRLTVL.

The rearrangement joins TRBV5-1 to TRBJ2-5, with 7 bases fitting TRBD2. Per the germline V gene, CDR1 is SGHRS and CDR2 is YFSETQ. CDR3 length: 14 residues. Trimming at V came to 7 bases and at J to 1 base, leaving 7 bases not matched to a gene. The chain's CDR3 is CASELSGVQETQYF. Written as DNA, the CDR3 is TGCGCCAGCGAACTAAGCGGGGTCCAAGAGACCCAGTACTTC.

V and J are TRBV27 and TRBJ1-3; unclear D gene. The CDR3 runs to 14 residues. Germline loops: CDR1 MNHEY, CDR2 SMNVEV (reference sequence). Trimming removed 3 bases at V and 3 bases at J, with 9 bases between. CDR3 in amino acids: CASSFSGFGNTIYF. CDR3 sequence (DNA): TGTGCCAGCAGTTTTTCGGGGTTTGGAAACACCATATATTTT.

The chain carries TRBV5-6 and TRBJ2-5; 13 bases fit TRBD2. Germline-derived CDR1 and CDR2 are SGHDT and YYEEEE. The CDR3 has 17 residues. V dropped 2 bases and J dropped 2; count of bases not matched to a gene: 6. This CDR3 is CASSFRTSGGHQETQYF. CDR3 nucleotide sequence: TGTGCCAGCAGCTTCCGGACTAGCGGGGGTCATCAAGAGACCCAGTACTTC.

The J gene is TRBJ1-4, the V gene TRBV5-4; D gene uncertain. Germline lookup yields CDR1 SGHNT and CDR2 YYREEE (reference sequence). The V end was cut by 3 bases, the J end by 8 bases, with 14 bases between. The CDR3 extends over 14 amino acids. The CDR3 here is CASSSMQAGEKLFF. CDR3 sequence (DNA): TGTGCCAGCAGCTCCATGCAGGCGGGAGAAAAACTGTTTTTT.

V gene TRBV30 combines with J gene TRBJ1-1; TRBD1 matches 7 bases. V trimming: 3 bases; J trimming: 6 bases; junction bases outside the gene matches: 31. Germline values: CDR1 GTSNPN, CDR2 SVGIG (reference sequence). The CDR3 length is 21 residues. CDR3 sequence reads: CAWSANPRDSPTWEGVAEAFF. The CDR3 DNA reads TGTGCCTGGAGCGCTAACCCCCGGGACAGCCCGACTTGGGAAGGTGTCGCTGAAGCTTTCTTT.

In this sample, this clone turned up once. J is TRBJ1-3 and V is TRBV29-1; possible D gene TRBD1, 5 bases. Trimming left V 3 bases short and J 4 bases short, with 13 bases between. Germline CDR1 is SQVTM and CDR2 is ANQGSEA. The CDR3 spans 14 residues. CDR3 coding DNA: TGCAGCGTTGATGGGACCCTTGCAGGAAACACCATATATTTT. Translating gives CSVDGTLAGNTIYF.

This sequence joins TRBV11-2 and TRBJ2-2; D perhaps matches TRBD1 (6 bases). V was clipped by 2 bases and J by 3 bases, with 7 bases between them. From germline, CDR1 is SGHAT and CDR2 FQNNGV. The CDR3 totals 14 residues. This chain's CDR3 is CASSLRTDTGELFF. The CDR3 DNA reads as TGTGCCAGCAGCTTACGGACAGACACCGGGGAGCTGTTTTTT. Full variable domain (missing parts from reference TRBV11-2 and TRBJ2-2): EAGVAQSPRYKIIEKRQSVAFWCNPISGHATLYWYQQILGQGPKLLIQFQNNGVVDDSQLPKDRFSAERLKGVDSTLKIQPAKLEDSAVYLCASSLRTDTGELFFGEGSRLTVL.

This chain joins TRBV7-8 and TRBJ2-1; 10 nucleotides align to TRBD2. CDR3 length equals 16 residues. Germline V gene data show CDR1 as SGHVS and CDR2 as FQNEAQ. J lost 9 bases, V lost 7 bases, and 15 bases had no gene match. The CDR3 reads CASILLGAGGFGEQFF. CDR3 DNA sequence: TGTGCCAGCATTCTACTTGGAGCGGGAGGGTTCGGTGAGCAGTTCTTC.

V gene TRBV7-2 combines with J gene TRBJ2-7; D unclear. With 5 bases removed from V and 3 bases from J, the gap between germline ends came to 14 bases. Germline values: CDR1 SGHTA, CDR2 FQGNSA. There are 14 residues in the CDR3. CDR3 DNA: TGTGCCAGCAGCCCCCGGGTAGGTAGCTACGAGCAGTACTTC. Translation: CASSPRVGSYEQYF.

This clone was detected only once. The V and J genes are TRBV19 and TRBJ2-3; 8 bases line up with TRBD2. The V gene end was trimmed by 5 bases and the J gene end by 3 bases; junction bases not matched to a gene: 10. The CDR3 totals 16 residues. CDR1 and CDR2 (germline): LNHDA, SQIVND (reference sequence). The CDR3 region is CASSPSGGGPTDTQYF. CDR3 DNA: TGTGCCAGTAGTCCCTCCGGGGGGGGGCCTACAGATACGCAGTATTTT. Drawing the rest from reference TRBV19 and TRBJ2-3, the complete variable domain is DGGITQSPKYLFRKEGQNVTLSCEQNLNHDAMYWYRQDPGQGLRLIYYSQIVNDFQKGDIAEGYSVSREKKESFPLTVTSAQKNPTAFYLCASSPSGGGPTDTQYFGPGTRLTVL.